These 24 T cell receptor beta chains came from one sample sequenced in a study of Tregs in tolerant kidney transplant recipients. Their target antigens are unknown. Libraries were prepared by immunoSEQ multiplex PCR; TCRdb keeps only in-frame clonotypes and omits some of them. The sample yields approximately 30,000 clones, over 75% seen once. The source material was Tregs from blood cultured with allogeneic cells. These receptors were obtained from a human donor in good health.

The gene calls are TRBV2 and TRBJ2-2; TRBD2 matches 14 bases. The ends lost 7 bases at V and 6 bases at J; junction bases unmatched: 7. The CDR3 sequence is 16 residues long. The germline V gene encodes CDR1 SNHLY and CDR2 FYNNEI. The CDR3 spells CASTGLAGGNPGELFF. CDR3 in DNA: TGTGCCAGCACCGGACTAGCGGGAGGAAACCCCGGGGAGCTGTTTTTT.

V and J are TRBV7-3 and TRBJ2-3; 13 bases are a match to TRBD2. The ends lost 6 bases at V and 5 bases at J; junction bases unmatched: 5. CDR1 is SGHTA and CDR2 is FQGTGA in the germline V gene. This CDR3 has 15 residues. Here the CDR3 reads CASSLTSGRGDTQYF. The CDR3 DNA reads TGTGCCAGCAGTCTAACTAGCGGGAGGGGAGATACGCAGTATTTT.

The CDR3 nucleotides read TGTGCCAGCAGCGTAGCTACGGCTTCCGGGGCCAACGTCCTGACTTTC. Translating gives CASSVATASGANVLTF. The genes are TRBV9 and TRBJ2-6; D remains ambiguous. Germline V gene lookup returns CDR1 SGDLS and CDR2 YYNGEE. With 0 bases removed from V and 4 bases from J, the gap between germline ends came to 11 bases. The CDR3 has 16 residues.

This sequence joins TRBV9 and TRBJ2-6, with 8 bases lining up with TRBD2. CDR1 is SGDLS and CDR2 is YYNGEE in the germline V gene. V was pared by 3 bases and J by 0 bases, with 5 bases of the junction left unmatched. CDR3 length: 17 amino acids. CDR3 sequence: CASSATSGSSGANVLTF. The CDR3 region has the DNA TGTGCCAGCAGCGCTACTAGCGGAAGCTCTGGGGCCAACGTCCTGACTTTC.

This CDR3 is CASSRMGQGTYEQYF. Written as DNA, the CDR3 is TGTGCCAGCAGCCGAATGGGACAGGGAACCTACGAGCAGTACTTC. The rearrangement uses TRBV5-4 and TRBJ2-7; 9 nucleotides line up with TRBD1. The ends lost 4 bases at V and 2 bases at J; junction bases unmatched: 7. In germline, CDR1 is SGHNT, CDR2 YYREEE (reference sequence). This CDR3 has 15 amino acids.

V and J are TRBV4-3 and TRBJ2-3; 8 bases are a match to TRBD1. Trimming took 3 bases from V and 2 from J; bases not matched to a gene: 4. The CDR3 length is 15 residues. The V gene's germline CDR1 is LGHNA and CDR2 YSLEER. The CDR3 protein is CASSHRQGATDTQYF. CDR3 nucleotides: TGCGCCAGCAGCCACCGGCAGGGGGCCACAGATACGCAGTATTTT.

V is TRBV7-2 and J is TRBJ2-5; D might be TRBD1 or TRBD2, each matching 5 bases. With 5 bases removed from V and 1 base from J, the gap between germline ends came to 17 bases. The CDR3 contains 16 residues. Per germline, CDR1 SGHTA and CDR2 FQGNSA. The CDR3 loop reads CASSPRAPGGQETQYF. CDR3 sequence (DNA): TGTGCCAGCAGCCCAAGGGCGCCTGGGGGCCAAGAGACCCAGTACTTC.

The rearrangement joins TRBV29-1 to TRBJ2-7; 10 nucleotides line up with TRBD2. Germline V lookup: CDR1 SQVTM, CDR2 ANQGSEA. The CDR3 spans 12 residues. With V trimmed by 7 bases and J by 3 bases, 3 bases remained unmatched. CDR3 residues: CSGGTSVYEQYF. In DNA form, the CDR3 reads TGCAGCGGGGGGACTAGCGTCTACGAGCAGTACTTC.

CDR3: CASSFSGGFTDTQYF. CDR3 sequence (DNA): TGCGCCAGCAGCTTTAGCGGGGGGTTCACAGATACGCAGTATTTT. The chain couples TRBV4-3 to TRBJ2-3; 10 bases align to TRBD2. CDR1 and CDR2 (germline): LGHNA, YSLEER. Trimming removed 5 bases from V and 2 bases from J; junction bases left unmatched: 4. This CDR3 comprises 15 residues.

The chain recombines TRBV30 with TRBJ1-5; 8 positions agree with TRBD1. Germline V lookup: CDR1 GTSNPN, CDR2 SVGIG (reference sequence). This CDR3 is built from 15 residues. V dropped 2 bases and J dropped 10; count of bases not matched to a gene: 13. The CDR3 DNA reads TGTGCCTGGAGTTTCGGTCGCAGGGGGCTCTATCCCCAGCATTTT. Its protein product is CAWSFGRRGLYPQHF.

The chain links TRBV9 to TRBJ1-1; D not resolved. The CDR3 loop spans 15 amino acids. Germline V gene lookup returns CDR1 SGDLS and CDR2 YYNGEE. V lost 0 bases and J lost 3, with 12 bases in between. The CDR3: CASSVGFRRDTEAFF. CDR3 sequence (DNA): TGTGCCAGCAGCGTAGGATTCCGGCGGGACACTGAAGCTTTCTTT.

The chain combines TRBV7-2 with TRBJ2-1, with TRBD2 identical over 8 bases. The CDR3 runs 14 residues. J was trimmed by 3 bases and V by 6 bases; bases with no gene match: 4. CDR1 is SGHTA and CDR2 is FQGNSA in the germline V gene. The CDR3, as DNA: TGTGCCAGCAGTCCTGGGACTAGCTACAATGAGCAGTTCTTC. This codes for CASSPGTSYNEQFF.

J is TRBJ2-1 and V is TRBV15; a weak D match, TRBD2 (5 bases). The CDR3 extends over 15 amino acids. CDR1 is LNHNV and CDR2 is YYDKDF in the germline V gene (reference sequence). Trimming removed 5 bases from V and 2 bases from J, with 13 bases in between. The DNA for the CDR3 is TGTGCCACCAGCTCGGAGGCCTCCCCCTACAATGAGCAGTTCTTC. Its translation: CATSSEASPYNEQFF.

The chain carries TRBV18 and TRBJ2-2; D remains unclear. Trimming took 1 base from V and 5 from J, leaving 2 bases between them. Per the germline V gene, CDR1 is KGHSH and CDR2 is LQKENI. This CDR3 spans 12 amino acids. Written as DNA, the CDR3 is TGTGCCAGCTCACCACGAACCGGGGAGCTGTTTTTT. It yields the protein CASSPRTGELFF.

The chain uses TRBV11-3 and TRBJ1-1; the D gene is possibly TRBD1 (6 bases). The germline CDR1 and CDR2 sequences are SGHNT and YENEEA. V was cut by 4 bases and J by 5 bases, with 14 bases left in between. This CDR3 spans 14 amino acids. This CDR3 reads CASSSDRRYTEAFF. The CDR3 region has the DNA TGTGCCAGCAGCTCTGACAGGAGATATACTGAAGCTTTCTTT.

The chain has TRBV9 and TRBJ2-3; D may correspond to TRBD1 or TRBD2 (6 bases each). Germline V gene data show CDR1 as SGDLS and CDR2 as YYNGEE. V was clipped by 0 bases and J by 9 bases, with 11 bases between them. This CDR3 spans 13 amino acids. CDR3 nucleotide sequence: TGTGCCAGCAGCGTAGGACCGGGGGCAACGCAGTATTTT. Its translation: CASSVGPGATQYF.

The CDR3 region has the DNA TGTGTCCTAAACCCTGGGGGGCGTTCTCTAGAGACCCAGTACTTC. Protein: CVLNPGGRSLETQYF. The chain joins TRBV30 to TRBJ2-5, with D perhaps assigned TRBD1 or TRBD2 (6 bases each). The CDR3 spans 15 residues. CDR1 GTSNPN and CDR2 SVGIG come from the germline V gene (reference sequence).

This chain joins TRBV15 and TRBJ2-2, with TRBD2 matching over 9 bases. The length of the CDR3 is 14 residues. The ends lost 3 bases at V and 5 bases at J; junction bases unmatched: 1. Germline-derived CDR1 and CDR2 are LNHNV and YYDKDF (reference sequence). The CDR3 sequence is CATSRSGGTGELFF. As DNA, the CDR3 is TGTGCCACCAGCAGGAGCGGGGGGACCGGGGAGCTGTTTTTT.

CDR3 loop: CASSLGYEQYF. In DNA form, the CDR3 reads TGCGCCAGCAGCTTGGGGTACGAGCAGTACTTC. The chain combines TRBV5-1 with TRBJ2-7; D gene ambiguous. CDR1 and CDR2 (germline): SGHRS, YFSETQ. V was clipped by 0 bases and J by 4 bases, with 2 bases between them. CDR3 length: 11 residues.

The genes are TRBV18 and TRBJ2-5; no firm D call. Trimming pared 2 bases from V and 4 bases from J, leaving 8 bases between. The CDR3 consists of 13 residues. Germline CDR1 reads KGHSH; CDR2 reads LQKENI. The CDR3 DNA is TGTGCCAGCTCACCAGTCCAGGCAGAGACCCAGTACTTC. It encodes CASSPVQAETQYF.

The rearrangement joins TRBV9 to TRBJ2-6; no clear D. Germline V gene sequence: CDR1 SGDLS, CDR2 YYNGEE. The CDR3 is 17 amino acids. Trimming shortened V by 6 bases and J by 5 bases, and 21 bases separated the two germline ends. CDR3 DNA sequence: TGTGCCAGCATATCGAGTACTCAAACAAGTCGGGCCAACGTCCTGACTTTC. It is translated as CASISSTQTSRANVLTF.

V and J are TRBV7-9 and TRBJ2-1; weak D call: TRBD2 (6 bases). The CDR3 extends over 16 amino acids. V was trimmed by 5 bases and J by 8 bases, leaving 22 bases between them. Per the germline V gene, CDR1 is SEHNR and CDR2 is FQNEAQ (reference sequence). The CDR3 DNA reads TGTGCCAGCAGCCGCCCACTAGCAATAGAGTTGGATGAGCAGTTCTTC. Its translation is CASSRPLAIELDEQFF.

This chain links TRBV11-3 with TRBJ1-1; TRBD1 is a possible D gene (5 bases). Germline CDR1 reads SGHNT; CDR2 reads YENEEA. There are 14 residues in the CDR3. Trimming took 0 bases from V and 11 from J, leaving 16 bases between them. The chain's CDR3 is CASSLDRGTEGAFF. The CDR3 nucleotides are TGTGCCAGCAGCTTAGATAGGGGAACAGAAGGGGCTTTCTTT.

J is TRBJ1-2 and V is TRBV10-3; tentatively, D is TRBD1 (5 bases). Trimming stripped 11 bases from V and 7 bases from J, with 20 bases between. This CDR3 comprises 13 residues. Germline CDR1 ENHRY, CDR2 SYGVKD. The CDR3 DNA sequence: TGTGCCGCTGATGCCACTGGTCAGGGTGGCTACACCTTC. Its protein is CAADATGQGGYTF.